This T cell receptor (beta chain) was profiled in a study of shared clonotypes between healthy human individuals. In the study overall: Used for every donor were three CD4 naive, three CD4 memory, two CD8 naive and one CD8 memory plate. Study-wide results and caveats: Among the subsets, naive ones generally showed larger estimated richness than memory ones.

Naivety among CD8 cells was defined by CD45RO negativity and positive CCR7 selection, thereby excluding terminally differentiated effector memory CD45RA+ cells. The study enrolled healthy HIV-negative adults without recent acute infections or vaccinations as donors. V was pared by 1 base and J by 5 bases, with 20 bases between. From germline, CDR1 is SEHNR and CDR2 FQNEAQ (reference sequence). This CDR3 comprises 18 residues. With regard to this clone: Its antigen remains unknown.

Researchers divided each subset's genomic DNA evenly across several immunoSEQ plates. This table comes from immunoSEQ multiplex PCR, and its TCRdb copy is limited to in-frame clones, with some not included. The sample carries over 750,000 clones, roughly 96% recorded once. The sequencing sample was made of naive CD8+ T cells sorted from blood. The chain joins TRBV7-9 to TRBJ1-4; TRBD1 might be the D (5 bases). The receptor was isolated from a man between 25 and 39 years old in good health. The CDR3 DNA reads TGTGCCAGCAGCTTAGACAAGGGCACGGGACGGAGGAATGAAAAACTGTTTTTT. Its protein product is CASSLDKGTGRRNEKLFF.